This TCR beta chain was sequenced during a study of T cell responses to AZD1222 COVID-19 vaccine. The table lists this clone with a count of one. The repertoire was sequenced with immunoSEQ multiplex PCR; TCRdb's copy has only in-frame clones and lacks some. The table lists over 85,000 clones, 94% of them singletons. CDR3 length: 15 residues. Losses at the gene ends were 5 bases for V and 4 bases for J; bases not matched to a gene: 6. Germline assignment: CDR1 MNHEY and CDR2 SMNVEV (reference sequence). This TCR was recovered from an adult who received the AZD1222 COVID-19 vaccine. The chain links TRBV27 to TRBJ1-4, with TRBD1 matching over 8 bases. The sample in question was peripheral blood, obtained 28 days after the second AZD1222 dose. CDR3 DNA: TGTGCCAGCAGTGTAGACAGGGGCCGTAATGAAAAACTGTTTTTT. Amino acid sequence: CASSVDRGRNEKLFF.